Listed below are T cell receptor beta chains from one sample, sequenced in a study of Graves' ophthalmopathy and Graves' hyperthyroidism. TCRdb re-called the multiplex PCR reads with MiXCR, one entry per CDR3 protein. The data show approximately 540,000 distinct CDR3 sequences, just under 40% seen once. The source material was peripheral blood or thyroid tissue (not recorded which). These receptors originate from an adult man with Graves' hyperthyroidism. Each CDR3 is given with its conserved first and last residue. D genes are given only for firm matches. The size of a clone is reported for some rows only, either as once, few or many, or as a class for expanded clones.

V: TRBV12-3/TRBV12-4
J: TRBJ2-2
D: .
size: many
CDR3: CASGSGELFF
DNA: TGTGCCAGCGGATCCGGGGAGCTGTTTTTT

V: TRBV20-1
J: TRBJ1-1
D: .
size: .
CDR3: CSASRDVTEAFF
DNA: TGCAGTGCTTCACGGGATGTGACTGAAGCTTTCTTT

V: TRBV7-9
J: TRBJ2-3
D: TRBD2
size: many
CDR3: CASSSQRGGSDTQYF
DNA: TGTGCCAGCAGCTCACAGCGGGGCGGCTCAGATACGCAGTATTTT

V: TRBV7-3
J: TRBJ1-2
D: TRBD1
size: few
CDR3: CASSLSGQGAVGYTF
DNA: TGTGCCAGCAGCTTATCGGGACAGGGGGCAGTTGGCTACACCTTC

V: TRBV29-1
J: TRBJ1-2
D: .
size: .
CDR3: CSVDLGDSGYTF
DNA: TGCAGCGTTGACTTGGGGGACTCTGGCTACACCTTC

V: TRBV7-9
J: TRBJ2-7
D: .
size: .
CDR3: CASSQRTPAYEQYF
DNA: TGTGCCAGCAGCCAAAGGACTCCCGCCTACGAGCAGTACTTC

V: TRBV20-1
J: TRBJ1-5
D: TRBD1
size: .
CDR3: CSASELQGLQHF
DNA: TGCAGTGCTAGTGAATTACAGGGGCTCCAGCATTTT

V: TRBV7-9
J: TRBJ1-2
D: TRBD1
size: .
CDR3: CASSLVGTGGEGYTF
DNA: TGTGCCAGCAGCTTAGTAGGGACAGGGGGCGAAGGCTACACCTTC

V: TRBV29-1
J: TRBJ1-1
D: .
size: many
CDR3: CSVERGVLRAFF
DNA: TGCAGCGTTGAACGGGGAGTCTTGAGAGCTTTCTTT

V: TRBV24-1
J: TRBJ1-2
D: .
size: .
CDR3: CATSDGTGYTF
DNA: TGTGCCACCAGTGATGGGACAGGCTACACCTTC

V: TRBV29-1
J: TRBJ2-5
D: .
size: .
CDR3: CSHGRQETQYF
DNA: TGCAGCCACGGACGACAAGAGACCCAGTACTTC

V: TRBV15
J: TRBJ2-7
D: TRBD2
size: few
CDR3: CATSRDVRGNRPSGSGYEQYF
DNA: TGTGCCACCAGCAGGGATGTAAGGGGGAATAGGCCGAGCGGGAGCGGGTACGAGCAGTACTTC

V: TRBV25-1
J: TRBJ1-5
D: .
size: .
CDR3: CASSEPGSENQPQHF
DNA: TGTGCCAGCAGTGAACCTGGTTCAGAAAATCAGCCCCAGCATTTT

V: TRBV10-3
J: TRBJ1-2
D: TRBD1
size: .
CDR3: CAIRDTGQYYTF
DNA: TGTGCCATCCGTGACACGGGACAGTACTACACCTTC

V: TRBV20-1
J: TRBJ2-1
D: TRBD1
size: .
CDR3: CSASPGGSFNEQFF
DNA: TGCAGTGCCAGTCCAGGGGGCAGTTTCAATGAGCAGTTCTTC

V: TRBV12-3/TRBV12-4
J: TRBJ1-1
D: TRBD1
size: many
CDR3: CASSPRQGFTEAFF
DNA: TGTGCCAGCAGCCCTAGACAGGGTTTCACTGAAGCTTTCTTT

V: TRBV20-1
J: TRBJ1-6
D: TRBD1
size: .
CDR3: CSALTGGMYNSPLHF
DNA: TGCAGTGCATTGACAGGGGGAATGTATAATTCACCCCTCCACTTT

V: TRBV7-2
J: TRBJ1-1
D: .
size: few
CDR3: CASRLTGLNTEAFF
DNA: TGTGCCAGCAGATTAACAGGCCTGAACACTGAAGCTTTCTTT

V: TRBV20-1
J: TRBJ1-2
D: TRBD1
size: .
CDR3: CSATRDRGSYGYTF
DNA: TGCAGTGCTACCCGGGACAGGGGAAGCTATGGCTACACCTTC

V: TRBV7-2
J: TRBJ2-5
D: .
size: many
CDR3: CASSADPNSETQYF
DNA: TGTGCCAGCAGCGCGGATCCTAATTCAGAGACCCAGTACTTC

V: TRBV7-2
J: TRBJ2-7
D: .
size: many
CDR3: CASSLYRLVARGREQYF
DNA: TGTGCCAGCAGCTTATACCGACTAGTTGCCAGAGGTAGGGAGCAGTACTTC

V: TRBV20-1
J: TRBJ1-2
D: .
size: .
CDR3: CSAREEGPLASMYGYSF
DNA: TGCAGTGCTAGAGAGGAGGGACCACTAGCCTCGATGTATGGCTACTCCTTC

V: TRBV24-1
J: TRBJ1-5
D: .
size: .
CDR3: CATSDAGTHWNQPQHF
DNA: TGTGCCACCAGTGACGCCGGGACACACTGGAATCAGCCCCAGCATTTT

V: TRBV6-2/TRBV6-3
J: TRBJ2-7
D: .
size: .
CDR3: CASSFGYYEQYF
DNA: TGTGCCAGCAGTTTCGGGTACTACGAGCAGTACTTC

V: TRBV7-9
J: TRBJ1-6
D: .
size: few
CDR3: CASSWSSSSPLHF
DNA: TGTGCCAGCAGCTGGTCCTCAAGTTCACCCCTCCACTTT

V: TRBV11-1
J: TRBJ2-2
D: TRBD1
size: many
CDR3: CASSPRQGGELFF
DNA: TGTGCCAGCAGCCCCCGACAGGGCGGGGAGCTGTTTTTT

V: TRBV15
J: TRBJ2-5
D: TRBD2
size: many
CDR3: CATSRGGTSGGHPGTQYF
DNA: TGTGCCACCAGCAGAGGTGGGACTAGCGGGGGCCATCCCGGGACCCAGTACTTC

V: TRBV2
J: TRBJ1-1
D: .
size: .
CDR3: CASSESEWEAFF
DNA: TGTGCCAGCAGTGAATCCGAATGGGAAGCTTTCTTT